This T cell receptor (beta chain) comes out of a study of tissue T cells after allogeneic stem cell transplantation. Study context: Four unmodified and three CD34-selected T-cell-depleted grafts went to graft-versus-host disease patients. Where cell numbers permitted, CD3+ T cells were sorted from preserved blood and marrow.

The CDR3 is made up of 14 amino acids. The V end lost 6 bases, the J end lost 0 bases, and 12 bases lay between the germline ends. Germline CDR1 MNHEY, CDR2 SVGAGI. Sequencing used immunoSEQ multiplex PCR; TCRdb keeps in-frame clones, though not all of them. The sample has tens of thousands of clones; roughly 89% are singletons. The specimen was blood, collected before transplantation. This receptor was identified in a woman between 35 and 75 years old who later had graft-versus-host disease after an allogeneic stem cell transplant. This rearrangement joins TRBV6-5 to TRBJ2-7, with D uncertain. The CDR3 DNA follows: TGTGCCAGCAGGTTAGACCAGAGCTCCTACGAGCAGTACTTC. It specifies CASRLDQSSYEQYF.